Listed here are 4 T cell receptor beta chains from one sample, sequenced in a study of T cells after yellow fever vaccination. One entry per CDR3 protein results from TCRdb running MiXCR on the 5' RACE reads. The profile shows about 550,000 distinct CDR3 sequences, 15% to 20% of them singletons. This specimen was PBMCs, taken 15 days after the yellow fever booster vaccination. Every receptor here comes from a man between 25 and 39 years old who received the YFV17D yellow fever vaccine.

V and J are TRBV20-1 and TRBJ2-1; 13 positions agree with TRBD2. This CDR3 spans 17 amino acids. The junction had 14 bases not matched to a gene; V was cut back by 4 bases and J by 8 bases. Germline CDR1 DFQATT, CDR2 SNEGSKA (reference sequence). The CDR3 DNA follows: TGCAGTGCTATAGGAACTAGCGGGAGGGTCGGTTTGGATGAGCAGTTCTTC. Translated: CSAIGTSGRVGLDEQFF.

There are a few counts of this clonotype. This sequence joins TRBV20-1 and TRBJ2-1; maybe TRBD2 (6 bases). The germline CDR1 and CDR2 sequences are DFQATT and SNEGSKA (reference sequence). The CDR3 length is 14 residues. V lost 3 bases to trimming and J lost 6 bases, with 15 bases between them. As DNA, the CDR3 is TGCAGTGCTAGCGGGAGCCCCTCAGGCAATGAGCAGTTCTTC. As protein: CSASGSPSGNEQFF.

The chain combines TRBV20-1 with TRBJ2-3; 11 bases align to TRBD2. V shed 6 bases, J shed 4 bases, and the junction held 9 bases outside the gene matches. CDR1 is DFQATT and CDR2 is SNEGSKA in the germline V gene (reference sequence). This CDR3 comprises 15 residues. CDR3 loop: CSAPTPSGRSDTQYF. The CDR3 coding sequence is TGCAGTGCCCCCACCCCTAGCGGGAGGTCAGATACGCAGTATTTT.

In its sample, this clonotype was seen a few times. An end of the junction does not agree with germline; a read error may underlie this. The rearrangement uses TRBV7-9 and TRBJ2-7, with TRBD1 as a possible D gene (5 bases). CDR1 and CDR2 (germline): SEHNR, FQNEAQ (reference sequence). This CDR3 contains 12 residues. CDR3 in amino acids: CASSSGHQPIDF. In DNA, the CDR3 is TGTGCCAGCAGCTCTGGACATCAGCCTATTGACTTC.